This T cell receptor beta chain is drawn from a study of siplizumab effects on memory and regulatory T cells. General observations from the study: Many proliferating CD4+ or CD8+ clones remained unclassified. Roughly 75-97% of them could not be assigned either a naive or a memory phenotype. Proof of suppressive function in proliferating Tregs from siplizumab cultures was not established.

Comment on this clone: Its antigen is undetermined.

The assay covered roughly 100,000 TCR templates per sample. TCRdb's table, derived via immunoSEQ multiplex PCR, lists solely in-frame clones and lacks some. Among about 64,000 clones listed, 96% were seen once. The CDR3 extends over 12 amino acids. Losses at the gene ends were 5 bases for V and 5 bases for J; bases not matched to a gene: 4. The germline V gene encodes CDR1 SGHKS and CDR2 YYEKEE (reference sequence). The chain has TRBV5-5 and TRBJ2-7, with 7 bases aligning to TRBD1. Specimen: naive CD8+ T cells sorted from blood. The sequence was obtained from a human donor in good health. In nucleotides, the CDR3 is TGTGCCAGCAGGAGGGACAGTAACGAGCAGTACTTC. The encoded protein is CASRRDSNEQYF.